This T cell receptor (beta chain) comes out of a study of long-term antiretroviral therapy in people with HIV. This was the immunoSEQ v3.0 assay at survey level. Per-sample TRB depth target: 40,000-50,000 T-cell genomes. Clones were read by immunoSEQ multiplex PCR, and TCRdb kept only the in-frame ones, dropping some. The data contain 30,000 or so clones, roughly 74% of them singletons. Germline V lookup: CDR1 SGHDT, CDR2 YYEEEE. This CDR3 is 12 amino acids long. V was trimmed by 2 bases and J by 8 bases, leaving 10 bases between them. J is TRBJ1-1 and V is TRBV5-6; tentative D call: TRBD1 (6 bases). The TCR was taken from a man in his fifties with HIV. The sample in question was unsorted PBMCs, obtained 3 years after starting antiretroviral therapy. The CDR3 DNA follows: TGTGCCAGCAGCTTCCGGGGGGCAGAAGCTTTCTTT. Translated: CASSFRGAEAFF.